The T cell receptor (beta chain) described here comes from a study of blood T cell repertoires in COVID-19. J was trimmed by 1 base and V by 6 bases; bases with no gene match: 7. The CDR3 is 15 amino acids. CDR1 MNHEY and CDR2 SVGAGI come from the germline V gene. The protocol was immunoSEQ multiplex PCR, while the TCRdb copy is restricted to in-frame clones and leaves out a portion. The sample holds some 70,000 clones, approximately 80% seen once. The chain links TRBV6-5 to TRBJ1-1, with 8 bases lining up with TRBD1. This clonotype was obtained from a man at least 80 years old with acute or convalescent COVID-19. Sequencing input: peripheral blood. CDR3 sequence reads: CASRTNDRGNTEAFF. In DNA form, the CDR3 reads TGTGCCAGCAGAACGAACGACAGGGGGAACACTGAAGCTTTCTTT.